These 21 T cell receptor beta chains were sequenced from one sample in a study of OX40 agonist ivuxolimab in advanced cancers. Data came from immunoSEQ multiplex PCR; TCRdb stores just in-frame clones and leaves some out. The repertoire has about 25,000 clones, about 86% of them found once; the top ten carry about 41%. Source: CD4+ or CD8+ T cells sorted from blood, taken in a trial of the OX40 agonist ivuxolimab. The receptors here all came from an adult with an advanced solid tumor such as melanoma, head and neck, liver or kidney cancer.

The rearrangement uses TRBV11-2 and TRBJ2-1; D ambiguous. Germline CDR1 is SGHAT and CDR2 is FQNNGV. The CDR3 runs to 12 residues. V shed 1 base and J shed 10 bases, with 8 bases lying between them. The CDR3 sequence is CASSLGAGEQFF. DNA of the CDR3: TGTGCCAGCAGCTTAGGGGCAGGAGAGCAGTTCTTC. The variable domain in full, completed from reference TRBV11-2 and TRBJ2-1, reads EAGVAQSPRYKIIEKRQSVAFWCNPISGHATLYWYQQILGQGPKLLIQFQNNGVVDDSQLPKDRFSAERLKGVDSTLKIQPAKLEDSAVYLCASSLGAGEQFFGPGTRLTVL.

V usage is TRBV9 and J usage is TRBJ2-1; D unresolved. Trimming removed 4 bases at V and 9 bases at J, with 14 bases between. The CDR3 contains 13 residues. The V gene's germline CDR1 is SGDLS and CDR2 YYNGEE. CDR3 coding DNA: TGTGCCAGCAGCCCCCTCGATGGGTTTGAGCAGTTCTTC. Protein: CASSPLDGFEQFF.

The chain employs TRBV5-1 and TRBJ2-5; weak D call: TRBD2 (5 bases). The V gene's germline CDR1 is SGHRS and CDR2 YFSETQ. V was clipped by 1 base and J by 1 base, with 8 bases between them. This CDR3 contains 14 residues. The CDR3 here is CASSLKRPQETQYF. The CDR3, as DNA: TGCGCCAGCAGCTTGAAGCGGCCCCAAGAGACCCAGTACTTC.

This clone has a single count. The chain carries TRBV4-2 and TRBJ2-3; maybe TRBD2 (5 bases). This CDR3 is built from 16 residues. Germline V lookup: CDR1 LGHNA, CDR2 YNFKEQ. V was cut by 0 bases and J by 0 bases, with 10 bases left in between. For the CDR3, the DNA is TGTGCCAGCAGCCAAGATCCGAGGGCCAGCACAGATACGCAGTATTTT. Residues: CASSQDPRASTDTQYF.

The V and J genes are TRBV27 and TRBJ1-3; 9 bases map to TRBD1. V trimming: 6 bases; J trimming: 0 bases; junction bases outside the gene matches: 0. The V gene's germline CDR1 is MNHEY and CDR2 SMNVEV (reference sequence). The CDR3 covers 14 residues. The CDR3 DNA reads TGTGCCAGCAGGACAGGGGGCTCTGGAAACACCATATATTTT. Translating it yields CASRTGGSGNTIYF.

This clone is a singleton in its sample. The rearrangement joins TRBV6-5 to TRBJ1-2, with D possibly TRBD1 on 6 matching bases. The CDR3 loop spans 15 amino acids. V lost 0 bases, J lost 6 bases, and 14 bases lay in between. Germline loops: CDR1 MNHEY, CDR2 SVGAGI. CDR3 DNA sequence: TGTGCCAGCAGTTACTCGACGACAGGACGTCATGGCTACACCTTC. The encoded protein is CASSYSTTGRHGYTF.

The J gene is TRBJ1-1, the V gene TRBV5-1; no definite D call. Germline V CDR1 and CDR2: SGHRS, YFSETQ. With 4 bases removed from V and 4 bases from J, the gap between germline ends came to 8 bases. This CDR3 is 12 amino acids long. The CDR3 loop reads CASSAVGTEAFF. The CDR3 DNA sequence: TGCGCCAGCAGCGCGGTGGGCACTGAAGCTTTCTTT.

The rearrangement links TRBV27 to TRBJ2-7; TRBD2 agrees at 9 bases. This CDR3 has 15 amino acids. The germline V gene encodes CDR1 MNHEY and CDR2 SMNVEV (reference sequence). After removal of 1 base from V and 4 bases from J, the junction contained 5 bases not matched to a gene. The CDR3 DNA is TGTGCCAGCAGTTTATTCCCTAGCGGGATTTACGAGCAGTACTTC. Protein: CASSLFPSGIYEQYF.

V and J are TRBV5-1 and TRBJ2-3; TRBD2 might be the D (6 bases). The ends were cut back, 5 bases at V and 3 bases at J, with 16 bases in the middle. Germline V gene data show CDR1 as SGHRS and CDR2 as YFSETQ. The CDR3 totals 15 residues. CDR3 sequence reads: CASSLSGPGTDTQYF. The CDR3 DNA sequence: TGCGCCAGCAGTCTGAGCGGGCCTGGGACAGATACGCAGTATTTT.

This chain links TRBV15 with TRBJ2-7; no definite D call. The ends were cut back, 8 bases at V and 1 base at J, with 12 bases in the middle. The CDR3 runs 13 residues. Germline lookup yields CDR1 LNHNV and CDR2 YYDKDF (reference sequence). Written as DNA, the CDR3 is TGTGCCACCTCTGGAAGTAGGTCCTACGAGCAGTACTTC. This translates into CATSGSRSYEQYF.

The chain combines TRBV2 with TRBJ1-2; no firm D call. Germline V gene lookup returns CDR1 SNHLY and CDR2 FYNNEI. There are 14 residues in the CDR3. V lost 0 bases and J 6 bases, leaving 11 bases between the germline ends. The DNA of the CDR3 is TGTGCCAGCAGTGAAGCGCCTGCAGGAGATGGCTACACCTTC. Translation gives CASSEAPAGDGYTF.

This rearrangement joins TRBV27 to TRBJ2-2; no clear D gene. Germline lookup yields CDR1 MNHEY and CDR2 SMNVEV (reference sequence). Trimming stripped 5 bases from V and 6 bases from J, with 10 bases between. This CDR3 region has 13 residues. The DNA of the CDR3 is TGTGCCAGCAGTCCCACTCACGCCGGGGAGCTGTTTTTT. This sequence encodes CASSPTHAGELFF.

J is TRBJ2-5 and V is TRBV5-4, with TRBD2 identical over 12 bases. Per germline, CDR1 SGHNT and CDR2 YYREEE (reference sequence). This CDR3 has 19 amino acids. Losses at the gene ends were 4 bases for V and 5 bases for J; bases not matched to a gene: 18. DNA of the CDR3: TGTGCCAGCAGCATACTCGGGACTAGCGGGTCCACGGAACGGGAGACCCAGTACTTC. This codes for CASSILGTSGSTERETQYF.

The chain recombines TRBV19 with TRBJ2-7; 7 bases align to TRBD1. Germline CDR1 LNHDA, CDR2 SQIVND (reference sequence). The CDR3 length is 15 residues. V lost 2 bases and J lost 0; bases outside the gene matches: 4. In DNA, the CDR3 is TGTGCCAGTAGTATATGGGCAGGGGGCTCCTACGAGCAGTACTTC. Translated, it gives CASSIWAGGSYEQYF.

CDR3 loop: CASSELWVDRGFQPQHF. In nucleotides, the CDR3 is TGTGCCAGCAGTGAACTATGGGTGGACAGGGGGTTTCAGCCCCAGCATTTT. The chain uses TRBV6-1 and TRBJ1-5, with TRBD1 matching 10 bases. The junction had 10 bases not matched to a gene; V was cut back by 2 bases and J by 6 bases. Germline V lookup: CDR1 MNHNS, CDR2 SASEGT. The CDR3 has 17 residues.

CDR3 sequence (DNA): TGCGCCAGCAGTTTAGGGACAGGACCAAATGAAAAACTGTTTTTT. It yields the protein CASSLGTGPNEKLFF. The V call is TRBV5-1, the J call TRBJ1-4, with 8 bases aligning to TRBD1. From germline, CDR1 is SGHRS and CDR2 YFSETQ. CDR3 length: 15 amino acids. V was pared by 5 bases and J by 5 bases, with 8 bases of the junction left unmatched.

CDR3 DNA sequence: TGCGCCAGCAAAGAGGACAGCTCCTACGAGCAGTACTTC. Amino acid sequence: CASKEDSSYEQYF. The rearrangement joins TRBV10-1 to TRBJ2-7, with a possible D match to TRBD1 (6 bases). Germline lookup yields CDR1 WNHNN and CDR2 SYGVQD (reference sequence). This CDR3 is 13 amino acids long. Trimming shortened V by 7 bases and J by 0 bases, and 10 bases separated the two germline ends.

This clone came up a few times. The chain joins TRBV5-4 to TRBJ2-1; D is unresolved. Germline loops: CDR1 SGHNT, CDR2 YYREEE (reference sequence). V lost 4 bases and J 10 bases, leaving 15 bases between the germline ends. The CDR3 length is 13 residues. In DNA, the CDR3 is TGTGCCAGCAGCGATGGTACGGCCCCGGAGCAGTTCTTC. Its protein is CASSDGTAPEQFF.

The chain combines TRBV15 with TRBJ1-6, with D possibly being TRBD1 (5 bases). Trimming stripped 0 bases from V and 6 bases from J, with 9 bases between. This CDR3 comprises 15 residues. Germline CDR1 reads LNHNV; CDR2 reads YYDKDF (reference sequence). The CDR3 reads CATSRDRDLNSPLHF. Written as DNA, the CDR3 is TGTGCCACCAGCAGAGATAGGGACCTTAATTCACCCCTCCACTTT.

The V gene is TRBV19, the J gene TRBJ2-7, with 10 bases aligning to TRBD2. J was trimmed by 7 bases and V by 3 bases; bases with no gene match: 6. The germline CDR1 and CDR2 sequences are LNHDA and SQIVND (reference sequence). The CDR3 loop spans 14 amino acids. DNA of the CDR3: TGTGCCAGTAGTATTGGAACTAGCGGGGCTGAGCAGTACTTC. Translation gives CASSIGTSGAEQYF.

This chain joins TRBV5-1 and TRBJ1-2; the D gene is possibly TRBD1 (5 bases). Germline CDR1 reads SGHRS; CDR2 reads YFSETQ. Trimming shortened V by 0 bases and J by 2 bases, and 14 bases separated the two germline ends. CDR3 length: 16 amino acids. The CDR3 protein is CASSLERGARNYGYTF. The CDR3 DNA reads as TGCGCCAGCAGCTTGGAACGCGGGGCGCGGAACTATGGCTACACCTTC.